This entry is about one TCR beta chain. No antigen is known for it. The data stem from a study of shared clonotypes between healthy human individuals. In the study's own analysis: With immunoSEQ giving junction-only sequences and no quality scores, filtering differed. The protocol was immunoSEQ multiplex PCR, while the TCRdb copy is restricted to in-frame clones and leaves out a portion. Clone size and the V and J calls come from that table; the DNA yielded D and trimming. The sample lists 2 million or so clones; about 95% were seen once. J gave up 6 bases and V 1 base, and 10 bases lay outside the gene matches. CDR1 is SGHNT, CDR2 YYREEE, per germline (reference sequence). This CDR3 is built from 16 residues. Whole-study findings and limits: Estimated clonotype richness was generally higher in naive than memory subsets. It was observed that approximately 5% of naive CD4 clonotypes were shared across several donors. It was the non-shared clonotypes that had lower generation probabilities than clonotypes shared by all four donors.

The sequenced sample was naive CD4+ T cells sorted from blood. Regarding subset: CD45RA+ positively selected. The V gene is TRBV5-4, the J gene TRBJ1-2, with TRBD1 identical over 9 bases. The TCR was taken from a man between 18 and 35 years old in good health. CDR3 in amino acids: CASSLPNTGGADGYTF. The CDR3 region has the DNA TGTGCCAGCAGCTTGCCAAACACAGGGGGCGCGGATGGCTACACCTTC.